This T cell receptor (beta chain) is from a study of blood T cell repertoires in COVID-19. At the level of the study: Researchers got acute and convalescent COVID-19 samples from the United States, Italy and Spain.

Produced via immunoSEQ multiplex PCR; TCRdb's table is partial and in-frame only. This sample has a few hundred thousand clones; 80% to 90% occur once, and the top ten carry 3.5% to 5.5%. The CDR3 length is 18 residues. Germline V lookup: CDR1 SGDLS, CDR2 YYNGEE. Trimming pared 0 bases from V and 0 bases from J, leaving 15 bases between. The rearrangement joins TRBV9 to TRBJ2-2; tentatively, D is TRBD2 (7 bases). The sequenced sample consisted of PBMCs or T cells enriched from blood (not recorded which). This sequence originates from a woman younger than 45 who had been exposed to COVID-19. CDR3 nucleotides: TGTGCCAGCAGCGTAGTCCCGGGGGGCCTCACGAACACCGGGGAGCTGTTTTTT. The encoded protein is CASSVVPGGLTNTGELFF.